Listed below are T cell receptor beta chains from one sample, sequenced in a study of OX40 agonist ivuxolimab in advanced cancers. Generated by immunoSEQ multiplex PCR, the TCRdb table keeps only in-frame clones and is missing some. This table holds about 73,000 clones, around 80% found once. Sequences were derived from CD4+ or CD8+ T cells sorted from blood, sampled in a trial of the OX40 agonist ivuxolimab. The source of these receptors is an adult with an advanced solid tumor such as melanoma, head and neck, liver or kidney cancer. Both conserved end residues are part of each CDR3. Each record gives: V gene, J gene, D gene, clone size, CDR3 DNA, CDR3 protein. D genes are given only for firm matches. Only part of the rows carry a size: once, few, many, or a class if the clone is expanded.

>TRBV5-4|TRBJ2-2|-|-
TGTGCCAGCAGCTCTCTTAAGTATGGCAGCGAGCCGACCGGGGAGCTGTTTTTT
CASSSLKYGSEPTGELFF
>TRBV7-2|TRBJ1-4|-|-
TGTGCCAGCAGTTCTGCCGGGATATCGAATGAAAAACTGTTTTTT
CASSSAGISNEKLFF
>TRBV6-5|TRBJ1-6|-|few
TGTGCCAGCAGTTTATCTCCCCATTCACCCCTCCACTTT
CASSLSPHSPLHF
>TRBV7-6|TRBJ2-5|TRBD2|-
TGTGCCAGCAGCTCCGGGACTACCTCTACTATAGCCCAGTACTTC
CASSSGTTSTIAQYF
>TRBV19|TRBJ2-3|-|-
TGTGCCAGTAGTATGGCTGGCACAGATACGCAGTATTTT
CASSMAGTDTQYF
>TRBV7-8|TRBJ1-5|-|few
TGTGCCAGCAGCCCGGTATATAGCAATCAGCCCCAGCATTTT
CASSPVYSNQPQHF
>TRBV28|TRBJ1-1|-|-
TGTGCCAGCAGTTTAAGGGGGGCCCCCTGGGTGGCTTTCTTT
CASSLRGAPWVAFF
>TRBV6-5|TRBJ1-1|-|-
TGTGCCAGCAGTTACCAAGGACGGGACACTGAAGCTTTCTTT
CASSYQGRDTEAFF
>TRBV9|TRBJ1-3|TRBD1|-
TGTGCCAGCAGCGTCGGGGGGGACAGGGGCTCTGGAAACACCATATATTTT
CASSVGGDRGSGNTIYF
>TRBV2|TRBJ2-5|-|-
TGTGCCAGCACCCGAGGGTCGGGGGGCCGAAGGCAAGAGACCCAGTACTTC
CASTRGSGGRRQETQYF
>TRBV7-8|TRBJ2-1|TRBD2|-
TGTGCCAGCAGCCTGCTAGCGGGGTCGGTCTACAATGAGCAGTTCTTC
CASSLLAGSVYNEQFF
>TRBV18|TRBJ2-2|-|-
TGTGCCAGCTCACCGACAGCGAACACCGGGGAGCTGTTTTTT
CASSPTANTGELFF
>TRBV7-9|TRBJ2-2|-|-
TGTGCCAGCAGCTGGCTAGCGCCGAACACCGGGGAGCTGTTTTTT
CASSWLAPNTGELFF
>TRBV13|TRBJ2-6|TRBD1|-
TGTGCCAGCAGCAAACTGGGGACAGGGTATTTCGCTGGGGCCAACGTCCTGACTTTC
CASSKLGTGYFAGANVLTF
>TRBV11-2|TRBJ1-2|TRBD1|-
TGTGCCAGCAGCCGTATCCAGGGACAGAACTATGGCTACACCTTC
CASSRIQGQNYGYTF
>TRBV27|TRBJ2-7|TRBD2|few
TGTGCCAGCAGATCCTGGACTAGCGTCTACGAGCAGTACTTC
CASRSWTSVYEQYF
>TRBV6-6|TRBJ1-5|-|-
TGTGCCAGCAAACGCCTCGATCAGCCCCAGCATTTT
CASKRLDQPQHF
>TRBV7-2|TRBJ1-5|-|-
TGTGCCAGCAGCTATGAAGCGGGAGGGCTCAATCAGCCCCAGCATTTT
CASSYEAGGLNQPQHF
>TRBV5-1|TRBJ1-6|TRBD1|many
TGCGCCAGCAGCTTGGAGGGACAGGGCTATAATTCACCCCTCCACTTT
CASSLEGQGYNSPLHF
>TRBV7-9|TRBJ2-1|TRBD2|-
TGTGCCAGCAGGACGGGACTAGCGGGACTTCAAAGCTCCTACAATGAGCAGTTCTTC
CASRTGLAGLQSSYNEQFF
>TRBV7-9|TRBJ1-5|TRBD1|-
TGTGCCAGCCTCCCAGGCAGGGGGCCCCAGCCCCAGCATTTT
CASLPGRGPQPQHF
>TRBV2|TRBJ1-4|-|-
TGTGCCAGCAAATCGTCCCCCGGGGCTGAAAAACTGTTTTTT
CASKSSPGAEKLFF
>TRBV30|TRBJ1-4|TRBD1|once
TGTGCCGGGACAGAGCGGGCAACTAATGAAAAACTGTTTTTT
CAGTERATNEKLFF
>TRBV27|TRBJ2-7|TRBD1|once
TGTGCCAGCAGGGATTGGGACAGGGATTTTGCCGAGCAGTACTTC
CASRDWDRDFAEQYF
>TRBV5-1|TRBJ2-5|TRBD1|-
TGCGCCAGCAGCGGGGGGACAGGGAAAGAGACCCAGTACTTC
CASSGGTGKETQYF
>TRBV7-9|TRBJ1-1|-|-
TGTGCCAGCAGCTTTACTGGAGTGAACACTGAAGCTTTCTTT
CASSFTGVNTEAFF
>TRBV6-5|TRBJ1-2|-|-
TGTGCCAGCAGTTACGGTCTACGACCGAACTATGGCTACACCTTC
CASSYGLRPNYGYTF
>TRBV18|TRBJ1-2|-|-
TGTGCCAGCTCACCACCTAGCACCTATGGCTACACCTTC
CASSPPSTYGYTF
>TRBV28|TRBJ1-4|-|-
TGTGCCAGCAGTTCCCCGGGACAAAATGAAAAACTGTTTTTT
CASSSPGQNEKLFF
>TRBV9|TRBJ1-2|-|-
TGTGCCAGCAGCGTCCTCCAAGGGGGTGGCTACACCTTC
CASSVLQGGGYTF
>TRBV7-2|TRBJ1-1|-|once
TGTGCCAGCAGCCGAAAACAGGGTGTTACCACTGAAGCTTTCTTT
CASSRKQGVTTEAFF
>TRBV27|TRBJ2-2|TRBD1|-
TGTGCCAGCAGTGCTACAGGGGGCGCGGGCACCGGGGAGCTGTTTTTT
CASSATGGAGTGELFF
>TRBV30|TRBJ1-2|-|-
TGTGCCTGGAAAGTGACGGAAAACTATGGCTACACCTTC
CAWKVTENYGYTF
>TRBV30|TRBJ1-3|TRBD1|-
TGTGCCTGGGGGTCGTTCCGGGACAGGGTTATATCTGGAAACACCATATATTTT
CAWGSFRDRVISGNTIYF
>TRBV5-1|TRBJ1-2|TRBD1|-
TGCGCCAGCAGCTTGGCAGGACAGGGGATGGGCTACACCTTC
CASSLAGQGMGYTF
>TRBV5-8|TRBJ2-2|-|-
TGTGCCAGCAGCGCGTCGGCAAGCTGGAACACCGGGGAGCTGTTTTTT
CASSASASWNTGELFF
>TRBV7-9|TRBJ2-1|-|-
TGTGCCAGCAGCCACGTTAAGGGGGGATGGGACAATGAGCAGTTCTTC
CASSHVKGGWDNEQFF
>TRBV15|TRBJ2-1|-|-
TGTGCCACCAGCAGAAGAGCGACCTCCTACAATGAGCAGTTCTTC
CATSRRATSYNEQFF
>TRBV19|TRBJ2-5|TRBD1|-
TGTGCCAGTAGCGTCCGGGACAGACCCCAAGAGACCCAGTACTTC
CASSVRDRPQETQYF
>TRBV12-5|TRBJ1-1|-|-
TGTGCTAGTGGTTTGGACAGGGTCTCTGAAGCTTTCTTT
CASGLDRVSEAFF
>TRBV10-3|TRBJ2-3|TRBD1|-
TGTGCCATCAGGGGACAGGGGGCAAGAGATACGCAGTATTTT
CAIRGQGARDTQYF
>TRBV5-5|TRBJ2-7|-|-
TGTGCCAACAGCTTGAGTGCGCCAGAGGCCTACGAGCAGTACTTC
CANSLSAPEAYEQYF
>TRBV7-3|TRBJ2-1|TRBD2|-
TGTGCCAGCAGCTTAAACCGGGCGGGAGCTCTCAATGAGCAGTTCTTC
CASSLNRAGALNEQFF
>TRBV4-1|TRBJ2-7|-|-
TGCGCCAGCAGCCAAGGACGACAGGGACTCTACGAGCAGTACTTC
CASSQGRQGLYEQYF
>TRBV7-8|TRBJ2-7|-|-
TGTGCCAGCAGCCGGACAGTAACCTACGAGCAGTACTTC
CASSRTVTYEQYF
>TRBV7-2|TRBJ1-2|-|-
TGTGCCAGCAGCCCCTTTGGCGGTAACTATGGCTACACCTTC
CASSPFGGNYGYTF
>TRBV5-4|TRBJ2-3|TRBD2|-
TGTGCCAGCAGCTTGGGCGGGGGGCAAAAGAGCACAGATACGCAGTATTTT
CASSLGGGQKSTDTQYF
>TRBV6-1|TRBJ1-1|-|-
TGTGCCAGCAGTATCGGGGGGCTCACTGAAGCTTTCTTT
CASSIGGLTEAFF
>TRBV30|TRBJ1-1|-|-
TGTGCCTGGAGGATCAGGGGGAACACTGAAGCTTTCTTT
CAWRIRGNTEAFF
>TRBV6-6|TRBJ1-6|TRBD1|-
TGTGCCAGCAACAGACAGGGTCCCCAATCTCCCCTCCACTTT
CASNRQGPQSPLHF
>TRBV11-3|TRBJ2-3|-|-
TGTGCCAGCAGCCCAAGACTAGGGGGCGATACGCAGTATTTT
CASSPRLGGDTQYF
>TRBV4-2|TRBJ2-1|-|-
TGTGCCAGCAGCCAACTCTGGGGGCGGAGGGATGAGCAGTTCTTC
CASSQLWGRRDEQFF
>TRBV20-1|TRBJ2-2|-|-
TGCGCTAAGACTAAGTTCGGGGAGCTGTTTTTT
CAKTKFGELFF
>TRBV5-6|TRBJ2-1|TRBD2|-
TGTGCCAGCAGTCTCCCGACCGGGACTACCGTCAATGAGCAGTTCTTC
CASSLPTGTTVNEQFF